The 6 T cell receptor beta chains below come from one sample, sequenced in a study of T cell responses to AZD1222 COVID-19 vaccine. Assay used: immunoSEQ multiplex PCR; TCRdb lists only in-frame clones, some missing. The profile covers 250,000 to 300,000 clones, with about 94% appearing a single time and around 0.58% taken by the ten largest. The material sequenced was peripheral blood, taken 28 days after the second AZD1222 dose. These receptors all stem from an adult who received the AZD1222 COVID-19 vaccine.

This clone occurred once. The chain employs TRBV18 and TRBJ2-3; perhaps D is TRBD1 or TRBD2 (6 bases each). There are 15 residues in the CDR3. V lost 3 bases and J 3 bases, leaving 13 bases between the germline ends. CDR1 KGHSH and CDR2 LQKENI come from the germline V gene. Here the CDR3 DNA reads TGTGCCAGCTCACCCAACAGGAGGGGGACAGATACGCAGTATTTT. It specifies CASSPNRRGTDTQYF.

CDR3 sequence reads: CASSYTGQGTNEQYF. The CDR3 DNA reads as TGTGCCAGCAGTTATACGGGACAGGGGACGAACGAGCAGTACTTC. J is TRBJ2-7 and V is TRBV5-4, with TRBD1 matching over 10 bases. This CDR3 has 15 residues. The V gene's germline CDR1 is SGHNT and CDR2 YYREEE (reference sequence). V lost 5 bases, J lost 5 bases, and 10 bases stayed unmatched.

The V and J genes are TRBV18 and TRBJ2-1; weak D call: TRBD2 (6 bases). The CDR3 totals 14 residues. V gave up 3 bases and J gave up 8 bases, with 14 bases separating them. Germline CDR1 is KGHSH and CDR2 is LQKENI. DNA for the CDR3: TGTGCCAGCTCACCTCTCGGGTGGGGGGATGAGCAGTTCTTC. Translating it yields CASSPLGWGDEQFF.

This chain links TRBV6-5 with TRBJ1-4; 9 positions agree with TRBD1. Looked up from germline, CDR1 is MNHEY and CDR2 is SVGAGI. J lost 5 bases, V lost 4 bases, and 5 bases had no gene match. This CDR3 has 15 residues. The CDR3 DNA sequence: TGTGCCAGCAGTTGGTCGGGGACAGGGAATGAAAAACTGTTTTTT. It codes for CASSWSGTGNEKLFF.

V gene TRBV5-1 combines with J gene TRBJ2-4; tentatively, D is TRBD1 (6 bases). Germline CDR1 reads SGHRS; CDR2 reads YFSETQ. The length of the CDR3 is 15 residues. Trimming cost V 4 bases and J 8 bases, with 19 bases left between them. CDR3 sequence: CASSDPQGEGDIQYF. In nucleotides, the CDR3 is TGCGCCAGCAGCGATCCACAGGGAGAGGGGGACATTCAGTACTTC.

For this clone: One junction end disagrees with the germline gene, perhaps due to a read error. This rearrangement joins TRBV11-2 to TRBJ2-7; D may be TRBD2 (6 bases). CDR3 length equals 11 residues. Germline lookup yields CDR1 SGHAT and CDR2 FQNNGV. The CDR3 loop is CASSFSGLPFF. The DNA for the CDR3 is TGTGCCAGCAGCTTTAGCGGTCTACCCTTCTTC.